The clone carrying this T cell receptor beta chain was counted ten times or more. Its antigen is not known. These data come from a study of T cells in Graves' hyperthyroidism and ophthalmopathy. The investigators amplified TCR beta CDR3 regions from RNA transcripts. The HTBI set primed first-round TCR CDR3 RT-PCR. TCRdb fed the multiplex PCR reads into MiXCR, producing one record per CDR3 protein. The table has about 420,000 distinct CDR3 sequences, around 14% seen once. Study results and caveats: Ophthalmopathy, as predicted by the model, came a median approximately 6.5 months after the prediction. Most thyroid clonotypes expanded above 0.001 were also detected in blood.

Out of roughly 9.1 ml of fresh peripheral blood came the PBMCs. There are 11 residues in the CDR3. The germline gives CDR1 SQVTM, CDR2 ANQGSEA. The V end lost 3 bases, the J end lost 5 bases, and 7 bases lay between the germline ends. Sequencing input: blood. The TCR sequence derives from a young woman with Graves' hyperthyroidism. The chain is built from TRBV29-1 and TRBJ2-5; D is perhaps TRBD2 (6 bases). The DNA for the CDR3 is TGCAGCGTTGAGGCGGGGGAGACCCAGTACTTC. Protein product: CSVEAGETQYF.